What follows is one TCR beta chain and its context. Its target is unknown. TCRdb passed the RT-PCR reads through MiXCR, listing each CDR3 protein once. This sample has a few hundred thousand distinct CDR3 sequences, with approximately 7.7% found just once. The CDR3 covers 14 residues. Trimming removed 4 bases from V and 6 bases from J; junction bases left unmatched: 9. Germline CDR1 is SGHNT and CDR2 is YYREEE (reference sequence). This entry comes from a study of response to subunit inactivated influenza vaccine. Study outcomes and limitations: Few additional T cells are recruited per seasonal influenza vaccination, authors suggested.

This sequence originates from a man between 50 and 69 years old who received an inactivated influenza vaccine. Sequenced material: PBMCs from blood, taken roughly 24 months after vaccination. The genes are TRBV5-4 and TRBJ1-1, with TRBD1 matching over 7 bases. CDR3 coding DNA: TGTGCCAGCAGCATCCAGACAGGGAGGGCTGAAGCTTTCTTT. Amino acid sequence: CASSIQTGRAEAFF. The full variable domain, completed using reference TRBV5-4 and TRBJ1-1, is ETGVTQSPTHLIKTRGQQVTLRCSSQSGHNTVSWYQQALGQGPQFIFQYYREEENGRGNFPPRFSGLQFPNYSSELNVNALELDDSALYLCASSIQTGRAEAFFGQGTRLTVV.